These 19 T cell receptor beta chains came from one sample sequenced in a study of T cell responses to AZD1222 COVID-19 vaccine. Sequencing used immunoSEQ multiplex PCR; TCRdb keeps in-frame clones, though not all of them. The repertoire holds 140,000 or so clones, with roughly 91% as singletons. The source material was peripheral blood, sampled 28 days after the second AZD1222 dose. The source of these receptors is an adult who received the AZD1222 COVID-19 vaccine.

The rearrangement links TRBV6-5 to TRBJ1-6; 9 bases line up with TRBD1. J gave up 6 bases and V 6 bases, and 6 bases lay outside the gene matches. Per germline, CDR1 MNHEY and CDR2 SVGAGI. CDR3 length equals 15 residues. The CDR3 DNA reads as TGTGCCAGCAGCTCGACAGGGGGAAGTAATTCACCCCTCCACTTT. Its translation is CASSSTGGSNSPLHF.

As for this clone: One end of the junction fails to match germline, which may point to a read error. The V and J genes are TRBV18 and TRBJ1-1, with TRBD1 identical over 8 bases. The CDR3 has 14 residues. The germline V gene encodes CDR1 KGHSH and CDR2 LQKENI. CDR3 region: CTSSRTSTGAEAFF. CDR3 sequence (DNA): TGTACCAGCTCACGAACTTCGACAGGGGCTGAAGCTTTCTTT.

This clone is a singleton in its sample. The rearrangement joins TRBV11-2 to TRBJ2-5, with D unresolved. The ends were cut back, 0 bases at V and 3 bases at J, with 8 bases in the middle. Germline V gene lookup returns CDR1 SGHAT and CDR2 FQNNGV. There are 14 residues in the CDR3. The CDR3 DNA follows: TGTGCCAGCAGCTTAGATCCAAGAAAAGAGACCCAGTACTTC. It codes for CASSLDPRKETQYF.

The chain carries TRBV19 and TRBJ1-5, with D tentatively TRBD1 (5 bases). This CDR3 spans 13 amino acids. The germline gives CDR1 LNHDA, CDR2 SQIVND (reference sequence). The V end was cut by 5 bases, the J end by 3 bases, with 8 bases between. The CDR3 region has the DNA TGTGCCAGTAGTGCAGGGATCAATCAGCCCCAGCATTTT. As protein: CASSAGINQPQHF.

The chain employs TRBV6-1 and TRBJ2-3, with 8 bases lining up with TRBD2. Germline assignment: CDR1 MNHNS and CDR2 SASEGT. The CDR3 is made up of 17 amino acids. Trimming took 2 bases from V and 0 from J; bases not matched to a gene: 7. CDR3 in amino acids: CASSEWERGSSTDTQYF. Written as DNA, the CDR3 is TGTGCCAGCAGTGAATGGGAGCGGGGGAGCAGCACAGATACGCAGTATTTT.

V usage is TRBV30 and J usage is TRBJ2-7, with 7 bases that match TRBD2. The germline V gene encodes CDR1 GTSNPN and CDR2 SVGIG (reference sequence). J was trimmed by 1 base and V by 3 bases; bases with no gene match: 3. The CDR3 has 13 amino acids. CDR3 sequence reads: CAWSLSGSYEQYF. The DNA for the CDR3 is TGTGCCTGGAGCCTTAGCGGGTCCTACGAGCAGTACTTC.

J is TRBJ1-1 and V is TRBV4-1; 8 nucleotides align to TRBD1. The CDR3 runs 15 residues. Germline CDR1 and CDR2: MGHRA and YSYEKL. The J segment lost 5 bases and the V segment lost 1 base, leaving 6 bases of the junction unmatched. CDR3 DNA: TGCGCCAGCAGCCAAGGGGCAGGGGGCAGAACTGAAGCTTTCTTT. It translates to CASSQGAGGRTEAFF.

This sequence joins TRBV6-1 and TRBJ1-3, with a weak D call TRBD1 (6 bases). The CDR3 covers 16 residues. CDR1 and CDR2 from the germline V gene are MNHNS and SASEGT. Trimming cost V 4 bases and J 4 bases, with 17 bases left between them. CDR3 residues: CASSAWEGQQGNTIYF. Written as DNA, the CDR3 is TGTGCCAGCAGTGCCTGGGAAGGACAGCAAGGAAACACCATATATTTT.

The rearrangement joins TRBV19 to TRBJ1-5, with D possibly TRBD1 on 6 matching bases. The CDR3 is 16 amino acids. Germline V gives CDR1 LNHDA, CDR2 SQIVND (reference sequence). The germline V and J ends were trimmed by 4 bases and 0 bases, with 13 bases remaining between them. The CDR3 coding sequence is TGTGCCAGTAGTACGCTGGACAGTTATAGCAATCAGCCCCAGCATTTT. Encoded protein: CASSTLDSYSNQPQHF.

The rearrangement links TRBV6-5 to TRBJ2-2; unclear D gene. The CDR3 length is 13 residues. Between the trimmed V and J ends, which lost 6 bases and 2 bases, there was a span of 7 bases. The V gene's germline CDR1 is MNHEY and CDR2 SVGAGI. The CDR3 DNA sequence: TGTGCCAGCAGCGACCTTAACACCGGGGAGCTGTTTTTT. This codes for CASSDLNTGELFF.

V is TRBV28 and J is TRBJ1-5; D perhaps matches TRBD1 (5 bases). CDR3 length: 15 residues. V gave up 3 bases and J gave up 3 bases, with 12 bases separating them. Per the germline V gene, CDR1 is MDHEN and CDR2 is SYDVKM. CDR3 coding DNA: TGTGCCAGCAGTTTCGGGGGAGGCATCAATCAGCCCCAGCATTTT. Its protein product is CASSFGGGINQPQHF.

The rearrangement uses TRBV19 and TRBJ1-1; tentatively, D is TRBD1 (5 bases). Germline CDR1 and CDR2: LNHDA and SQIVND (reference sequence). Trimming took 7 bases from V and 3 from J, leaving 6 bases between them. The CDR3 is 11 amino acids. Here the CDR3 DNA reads TGTGCCAGTAAAGGGGACACTGAAGCTTTCTTT. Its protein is CASKGDTEAFF.

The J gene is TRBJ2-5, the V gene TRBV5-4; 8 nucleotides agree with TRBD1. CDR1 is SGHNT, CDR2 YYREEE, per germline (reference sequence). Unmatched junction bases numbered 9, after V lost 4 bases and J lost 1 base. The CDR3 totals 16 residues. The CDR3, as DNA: TGTGCCAGCAGCCTACGGACAGGGAAGGGCCAAGAGACCCAGTACTTC. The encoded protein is CASSLRTGKGQETQYF.

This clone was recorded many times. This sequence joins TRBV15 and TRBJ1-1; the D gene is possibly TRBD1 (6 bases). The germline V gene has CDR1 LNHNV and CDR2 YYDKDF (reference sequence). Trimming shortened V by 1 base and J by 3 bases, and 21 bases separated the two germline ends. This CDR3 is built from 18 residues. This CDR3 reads CATSRAGGLFRRDTEAFF. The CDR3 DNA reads TGTGCCACCAGCAGAGCGGGGGGCCTCTTCCGAAGGGACACTGAAGCTTTCTTT.

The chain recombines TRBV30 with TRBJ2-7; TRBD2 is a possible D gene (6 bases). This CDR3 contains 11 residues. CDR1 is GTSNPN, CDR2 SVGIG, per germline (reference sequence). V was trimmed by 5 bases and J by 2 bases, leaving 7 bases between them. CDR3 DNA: TGTGCCTGGGGGGGGACCTACGAGCAGTACTTC. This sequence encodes CAWGGTYEQYF.

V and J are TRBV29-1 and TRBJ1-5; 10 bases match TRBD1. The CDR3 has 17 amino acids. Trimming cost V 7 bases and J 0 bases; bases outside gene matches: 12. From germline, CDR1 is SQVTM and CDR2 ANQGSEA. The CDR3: CSALETGGSYSNQPQHF. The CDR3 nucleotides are TGCAGCGCCTTAGAGACAGGGGGCAGCTATAGCAATCAGCCCCAGCATTTT.

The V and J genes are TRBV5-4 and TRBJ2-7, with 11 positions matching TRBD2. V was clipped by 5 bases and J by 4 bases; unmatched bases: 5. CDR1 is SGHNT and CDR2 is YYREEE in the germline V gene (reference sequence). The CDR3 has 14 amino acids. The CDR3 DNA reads TGTGCCAGCAGTACGGGACTAGCGGATTACGAGCAGTACTTC. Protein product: CASSTGLADYEQYF.

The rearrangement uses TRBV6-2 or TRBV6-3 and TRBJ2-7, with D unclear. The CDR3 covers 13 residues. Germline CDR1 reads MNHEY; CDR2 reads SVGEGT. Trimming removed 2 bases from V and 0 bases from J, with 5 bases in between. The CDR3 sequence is CASSYPDSYEQYF. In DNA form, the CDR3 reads TGTGCCAGCAGTTACCCTGACTCCTACGAGCAGTACTTC.

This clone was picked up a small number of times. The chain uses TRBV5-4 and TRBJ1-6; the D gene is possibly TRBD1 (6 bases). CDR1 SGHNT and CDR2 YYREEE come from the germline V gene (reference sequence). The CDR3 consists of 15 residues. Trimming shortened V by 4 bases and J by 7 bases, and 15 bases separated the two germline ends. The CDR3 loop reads CASSPGRGGNSPLHF. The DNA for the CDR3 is TGTGCCAGCAGCCCCGGACGGGGGGGCAATTCACCCCTCCACTTT.